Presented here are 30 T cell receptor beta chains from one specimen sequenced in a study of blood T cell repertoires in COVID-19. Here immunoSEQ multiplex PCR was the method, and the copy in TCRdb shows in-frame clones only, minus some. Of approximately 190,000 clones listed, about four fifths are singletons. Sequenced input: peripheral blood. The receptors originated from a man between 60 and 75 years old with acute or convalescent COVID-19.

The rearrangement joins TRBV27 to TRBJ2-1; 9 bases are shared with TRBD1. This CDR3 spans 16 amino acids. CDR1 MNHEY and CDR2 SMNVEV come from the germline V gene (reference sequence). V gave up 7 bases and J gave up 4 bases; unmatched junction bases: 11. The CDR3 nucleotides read TGTGCCAGCACCGAACGGGACAGGGAGGAATACAATGAGCAGTTCTTC. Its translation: CASTERDREEYNEQFF.

The chain's CDR3 is CASSLLTGSTYEQYF. CDR3 in DNA: TGCGCCAGCAGCTTGCTGACCGGGTCGACCTACGAGCAGTACTTC. V and J are TRBV5-1 and TRBJ2-7; D unresolved. Deletions cut 1 base from V and 2 bases from J, with 13 bases between. Germline V gene sequence: CDR1 SGHRS, CDR2 YFSETQ. CDR3 length: 15 amino acids. Full variable domain (missing parts from reference TRBV5-1 and TRBJ2-7): KAGVTQTPRYLIKTRGQQVTLSCSPISGHRSVSWYQQTPGQGLQFLFEYFSETQRNKGNFPGRFSGRQFSNSRSEMNVSTLELGDSALYLCASSLLTGSTYEQYFGPGTRLTVT.

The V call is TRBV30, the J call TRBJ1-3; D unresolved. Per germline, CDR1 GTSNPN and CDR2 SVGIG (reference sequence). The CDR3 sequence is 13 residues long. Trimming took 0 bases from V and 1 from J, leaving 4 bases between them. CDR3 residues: CAWSVLSGNTIYF. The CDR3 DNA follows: TGTGCCTGGAGTGTTCTTTCTGGAAACACCATATATTTT.

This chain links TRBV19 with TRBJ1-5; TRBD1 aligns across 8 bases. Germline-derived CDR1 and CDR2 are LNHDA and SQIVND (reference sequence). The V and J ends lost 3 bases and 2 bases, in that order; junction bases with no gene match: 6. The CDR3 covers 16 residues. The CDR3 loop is CASSIVPRGRNQPQHF. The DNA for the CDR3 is TGTGCCAGTAGTATCGTCCCCAGGGGGCGCAATCAGCCCCAGCATTTT.

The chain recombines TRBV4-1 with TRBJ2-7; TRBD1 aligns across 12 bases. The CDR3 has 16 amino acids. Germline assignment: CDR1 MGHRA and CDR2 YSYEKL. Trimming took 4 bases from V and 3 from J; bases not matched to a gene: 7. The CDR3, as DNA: TGCGCCAGCAGCCCCCTGGGGACAGGGGGCTACTACGAGCAGTACTTC. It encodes CASSPLGTGGYYEQYF.

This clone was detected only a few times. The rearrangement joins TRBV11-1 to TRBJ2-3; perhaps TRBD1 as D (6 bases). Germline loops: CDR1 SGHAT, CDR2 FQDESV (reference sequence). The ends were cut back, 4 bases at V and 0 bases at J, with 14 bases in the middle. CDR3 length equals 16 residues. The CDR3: CASSWDKALSTDTQYF. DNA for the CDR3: TGTGCCAGCAGCTGGGACAAAGCCCTTAGCACAGATACGCAGTATTTT.

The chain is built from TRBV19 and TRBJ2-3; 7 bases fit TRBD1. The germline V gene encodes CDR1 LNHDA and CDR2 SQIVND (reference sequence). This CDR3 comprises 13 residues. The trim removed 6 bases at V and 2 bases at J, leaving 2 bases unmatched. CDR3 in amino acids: CASRDRATDTQYF. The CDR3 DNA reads TGTGCCAGTAGAGACAGGGCCACAGATACGCAGTATTTT. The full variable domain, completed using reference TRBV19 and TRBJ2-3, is DGGITQSPKYLFRKEGQNVTLSCEQNLNHDAMYWYRQDPGQGLRLIYYSQIVNDFQKGDIAEGYSVSREKKESFPLTVTSAQKNPTAFYLCASRDRATDTQYFGPGTRLTVL.

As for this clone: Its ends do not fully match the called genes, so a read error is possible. CDR3 amino acids: CASSEVGQGWSNQPQHF. In DNA form, the CDR3 reads TGTGCCAGCAGCGAAGTTGGACAGGGCTGGAGCAATCAGCCCCAGCATTTT. The V call is TRBV6-1, the J call TRBJ1-5, with 8 positions matching TRBD1. This CDR3 has 17 amino acids. Germline V gene data show CDR1 as MNHNS and CDR2 as SASEGT.

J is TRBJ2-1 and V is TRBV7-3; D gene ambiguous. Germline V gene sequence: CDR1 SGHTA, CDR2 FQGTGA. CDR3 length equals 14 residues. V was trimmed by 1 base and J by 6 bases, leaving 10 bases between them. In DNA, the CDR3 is TGTGCCAGCAGCTTAAATGGAGTTAGCAATGAGCAGTTCTTC. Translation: CASSLNGVSNEQFF.

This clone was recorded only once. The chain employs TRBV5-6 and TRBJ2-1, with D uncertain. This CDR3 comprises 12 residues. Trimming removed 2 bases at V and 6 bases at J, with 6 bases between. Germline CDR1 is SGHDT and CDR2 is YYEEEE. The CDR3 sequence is CASSFLANEQFF. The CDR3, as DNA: TGTGCCAGCAGCTTTCTGGCCAATGAGCAGTTCTTC.

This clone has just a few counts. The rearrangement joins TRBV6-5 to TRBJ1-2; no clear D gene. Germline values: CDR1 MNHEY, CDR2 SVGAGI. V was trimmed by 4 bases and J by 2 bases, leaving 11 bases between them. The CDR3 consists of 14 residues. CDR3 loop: CASSSLESNYGYTF. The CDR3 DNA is TGTGCCAGCAGTTCCTTAGAGAGCAACTATGGCTACACCTTC.

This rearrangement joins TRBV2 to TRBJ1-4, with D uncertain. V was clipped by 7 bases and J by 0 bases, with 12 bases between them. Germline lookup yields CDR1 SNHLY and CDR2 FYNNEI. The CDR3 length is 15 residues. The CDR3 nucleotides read TGTGCCAGCACCCCCGAGGCAGCAACTAATGAAAAACTGTTTTTT. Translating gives CASTPEAATNEKLFF.

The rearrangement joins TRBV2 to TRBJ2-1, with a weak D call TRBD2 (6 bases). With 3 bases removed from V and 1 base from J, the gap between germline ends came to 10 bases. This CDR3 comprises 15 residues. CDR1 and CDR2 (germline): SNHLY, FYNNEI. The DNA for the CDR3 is TGTGCCAGCAGTGATCCGGGGAGGTCCTACAATGAGCAGTTCTTC. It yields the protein CASSDPGRSYNEQFF.

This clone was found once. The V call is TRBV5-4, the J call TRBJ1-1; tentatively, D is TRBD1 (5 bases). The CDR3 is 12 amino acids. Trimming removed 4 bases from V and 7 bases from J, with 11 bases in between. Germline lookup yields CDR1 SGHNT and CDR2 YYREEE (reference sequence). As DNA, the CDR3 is TGTGCCAGCAGCACCGGGGGGGATGAAGCTTTCTTT. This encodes CASSTGGDEAFF. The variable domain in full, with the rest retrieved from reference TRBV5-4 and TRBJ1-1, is ETGVTQSPTHLIKTRGQQVTLRCSSQSGHNTVSWYQQALGQGPQFIFQYYREEENGRGNFPPRFSGLQFPNYSSELNVNALELDDSALYLCASSTGGDEAFFGQGTRLTVV.

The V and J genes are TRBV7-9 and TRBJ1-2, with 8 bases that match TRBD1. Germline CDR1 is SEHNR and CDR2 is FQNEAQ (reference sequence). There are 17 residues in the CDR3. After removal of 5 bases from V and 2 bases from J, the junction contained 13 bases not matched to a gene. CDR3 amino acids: CASSVLTGARKNYGYTF. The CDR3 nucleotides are TGTGCCAGCAGCGTGCTGACAGGGGCGAGGAAAAACTATGGCTACACCTTC.

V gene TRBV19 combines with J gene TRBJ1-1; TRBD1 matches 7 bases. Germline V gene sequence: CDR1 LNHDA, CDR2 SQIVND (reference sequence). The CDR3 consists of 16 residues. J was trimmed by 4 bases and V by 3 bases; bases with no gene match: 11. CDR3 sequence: CASSIPREGASTEAFF. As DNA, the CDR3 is TGTGCCAGTAGTATCCCACGGGAGGGGGCTAGCACTGAAGCTTTCTTT.

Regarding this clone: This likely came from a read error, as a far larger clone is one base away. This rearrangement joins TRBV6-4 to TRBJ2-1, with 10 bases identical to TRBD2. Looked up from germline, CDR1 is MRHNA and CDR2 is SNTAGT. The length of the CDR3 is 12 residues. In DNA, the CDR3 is TGTGCCAGCTGTGAGCGGGAGGGCGAGCAGTTCTTC. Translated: CASCEREGEQFF.

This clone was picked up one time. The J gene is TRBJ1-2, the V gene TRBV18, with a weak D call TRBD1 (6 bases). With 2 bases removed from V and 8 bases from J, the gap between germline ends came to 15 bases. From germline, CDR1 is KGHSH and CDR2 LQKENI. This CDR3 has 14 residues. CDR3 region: CASSPKTGGEGYTF. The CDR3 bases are TGTGCCAGCTCACCAAAAACTGGGGGCGAAGGCTACACCTTC.

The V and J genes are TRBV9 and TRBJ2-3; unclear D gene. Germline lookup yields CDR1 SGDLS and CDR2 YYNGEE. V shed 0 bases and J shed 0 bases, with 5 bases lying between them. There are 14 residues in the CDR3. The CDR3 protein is CASSVEPSTDTQYF. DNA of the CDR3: TGTGCCAGCAGCGTAGAGCCTAGCACAGATACGCAGTATTTT.

The CDR3 sequence is CASSPGWGGEETQYF. The CDR3 nucleotides are TGTGCCAGCTCCCCCGGTTGGGGGGGGGAGGAGACCCAGTACTTC. J is TRBJ2-5 and V is TRBV18; 7 bases are shared with TRBD2. Germline V gives CDR1 KGHSH, CDR2 LQKENI. CDR3 size: 15 residues. The V segment lost 6 bases and the J segment 5 bases; nucleotides outside the gene matches: 12. The variable domain in full, with the rest retrieved from reference TRBV18 and TRBJ2-5, is NAGVMQNPRHLVRRRGQEARLRCSPMKGHSHVYWYRQLPEEGLKFMVYLQKENIIDESGMPKERFSAEFPKEGPSILRIQQVVRGDSAAYFCASSPGWGGEETQYFGPGTRLLVL.

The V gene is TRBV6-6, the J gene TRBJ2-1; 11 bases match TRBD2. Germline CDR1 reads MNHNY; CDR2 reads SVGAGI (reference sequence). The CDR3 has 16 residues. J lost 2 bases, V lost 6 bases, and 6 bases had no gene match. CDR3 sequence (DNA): TGTGCCAGCAGGGTACTAGCGGGGGCCCCCTACAATGAGCAGTTCTTC. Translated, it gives CASRVLAGAPYNEQFF.

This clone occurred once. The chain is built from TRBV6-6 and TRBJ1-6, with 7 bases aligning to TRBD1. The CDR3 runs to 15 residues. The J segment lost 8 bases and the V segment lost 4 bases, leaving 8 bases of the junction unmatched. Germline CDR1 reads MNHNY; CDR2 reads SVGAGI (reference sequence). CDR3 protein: CASSSRGTVDSPLHF. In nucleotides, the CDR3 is TGTGCCAGCAGTTCCCGCGGGACAGTGGATTCACCCCTCCACTTT.

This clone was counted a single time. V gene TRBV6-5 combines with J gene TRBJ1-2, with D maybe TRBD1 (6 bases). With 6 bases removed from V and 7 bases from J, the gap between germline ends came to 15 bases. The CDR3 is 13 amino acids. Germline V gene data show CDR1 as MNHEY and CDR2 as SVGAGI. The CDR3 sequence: CASRVQGRGGYTF. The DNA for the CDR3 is TGTGCCAGCAGAGTACAGGGTAGAGGTGGCTACACCTTC.

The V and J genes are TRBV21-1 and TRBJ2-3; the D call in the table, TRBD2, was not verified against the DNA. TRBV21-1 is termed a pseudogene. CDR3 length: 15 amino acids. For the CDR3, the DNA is TGTGCCAGCAGCAAGCTTGGAGGTTCGACAGATACGCAGTATTTT. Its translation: CASSKLGGSTDTQYF.

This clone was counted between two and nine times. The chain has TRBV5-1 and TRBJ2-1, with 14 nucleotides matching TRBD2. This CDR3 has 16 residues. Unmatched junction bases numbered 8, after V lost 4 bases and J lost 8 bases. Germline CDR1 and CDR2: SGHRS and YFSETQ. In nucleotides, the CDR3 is TGCGCCAGCAGCCACGGACCGGGACTAGCGGGAGATGAGCAGTTCTTC. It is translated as CASSHGPGLAGDEQFF.

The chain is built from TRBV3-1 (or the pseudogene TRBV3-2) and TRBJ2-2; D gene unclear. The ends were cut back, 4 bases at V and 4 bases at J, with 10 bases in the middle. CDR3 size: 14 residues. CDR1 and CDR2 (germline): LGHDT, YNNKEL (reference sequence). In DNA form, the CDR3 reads TGTGCCAGCAGCCCACCAGAACCCACCGGGGAGCTGTTTTTT. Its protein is CASSPPEPTGELFF.

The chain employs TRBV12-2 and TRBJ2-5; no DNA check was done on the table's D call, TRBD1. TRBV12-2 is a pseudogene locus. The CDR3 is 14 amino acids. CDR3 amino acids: CASRPLQGSQTQYF. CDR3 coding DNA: TGTGCAAGTCGCCCCCTACAGGGCTCACAGACCCAGTACTTC.

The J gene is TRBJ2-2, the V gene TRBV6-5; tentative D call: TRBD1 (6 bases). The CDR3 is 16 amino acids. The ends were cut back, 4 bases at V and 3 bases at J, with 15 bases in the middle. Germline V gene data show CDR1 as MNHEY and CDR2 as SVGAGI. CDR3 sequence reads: CASSLHREEDTGELFF. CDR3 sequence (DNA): TGTGCCAGCAGTTTACACAGGGAAGAGGACACCGGGGAGCTGTTTTTT.

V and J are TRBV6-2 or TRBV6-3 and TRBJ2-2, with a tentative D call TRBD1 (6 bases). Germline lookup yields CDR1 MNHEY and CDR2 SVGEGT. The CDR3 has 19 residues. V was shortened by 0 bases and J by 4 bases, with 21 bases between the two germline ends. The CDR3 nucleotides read TGTGCCAGCAGTTACTCAGCTAGAGAGACAGGAGGCCGCACCGGGGAGCTGTTTTTT. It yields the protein CASSYSARETGGRTGELFF.

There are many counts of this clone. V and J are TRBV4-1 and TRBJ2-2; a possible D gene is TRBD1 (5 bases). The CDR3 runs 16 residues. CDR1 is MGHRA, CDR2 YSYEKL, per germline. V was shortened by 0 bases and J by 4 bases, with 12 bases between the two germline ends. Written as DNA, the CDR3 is TGCGCCAGCAGCCAAGAGGATCAGGGTCCCACCGGGGAGCTGTTTTTT. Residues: CASSQEDQGPTGELFF.